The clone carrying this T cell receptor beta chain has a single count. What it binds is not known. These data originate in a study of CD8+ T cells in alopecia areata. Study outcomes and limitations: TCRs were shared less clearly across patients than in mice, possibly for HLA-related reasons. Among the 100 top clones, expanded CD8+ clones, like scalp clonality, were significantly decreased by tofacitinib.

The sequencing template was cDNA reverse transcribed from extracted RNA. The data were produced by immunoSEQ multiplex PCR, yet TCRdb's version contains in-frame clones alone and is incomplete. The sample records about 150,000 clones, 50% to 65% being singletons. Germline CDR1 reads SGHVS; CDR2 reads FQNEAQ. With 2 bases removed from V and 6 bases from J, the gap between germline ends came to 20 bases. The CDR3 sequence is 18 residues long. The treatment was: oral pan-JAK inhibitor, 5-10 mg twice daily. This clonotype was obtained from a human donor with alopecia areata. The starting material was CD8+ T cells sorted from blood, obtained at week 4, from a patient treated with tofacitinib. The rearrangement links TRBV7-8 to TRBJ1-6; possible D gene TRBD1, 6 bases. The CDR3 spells CASSLLLGANPGNSPLHF. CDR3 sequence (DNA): TGTGCCAGCAGCTTATTACTGGGGGCGAACCCTGGTAATTCACCCCTCCACTTT.